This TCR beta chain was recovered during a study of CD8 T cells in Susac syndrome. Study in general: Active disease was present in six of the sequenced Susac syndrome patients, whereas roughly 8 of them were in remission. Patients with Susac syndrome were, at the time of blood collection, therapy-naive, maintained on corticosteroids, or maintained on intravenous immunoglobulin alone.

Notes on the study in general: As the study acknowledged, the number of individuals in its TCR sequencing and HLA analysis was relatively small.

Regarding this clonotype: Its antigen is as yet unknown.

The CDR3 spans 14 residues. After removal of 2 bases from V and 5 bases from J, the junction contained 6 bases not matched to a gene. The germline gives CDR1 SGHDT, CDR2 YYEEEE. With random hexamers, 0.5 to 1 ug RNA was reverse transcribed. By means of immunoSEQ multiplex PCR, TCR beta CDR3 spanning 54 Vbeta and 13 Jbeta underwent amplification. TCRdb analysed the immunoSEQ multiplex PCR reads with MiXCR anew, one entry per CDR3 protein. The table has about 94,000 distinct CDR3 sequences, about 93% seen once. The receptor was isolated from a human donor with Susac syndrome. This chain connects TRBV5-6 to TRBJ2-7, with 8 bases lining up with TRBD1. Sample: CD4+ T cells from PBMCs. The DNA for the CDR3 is TGTGCCAGCAGCTTAGGACAGGGAAGCGACGAGCAGTACTTC. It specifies CASSLGQGSDEQYF.